This record covers a single T cell receptor (beta chain). Its matching antigen is unknown. With a constant-region primer, TCR beta cDNA was made from about 0.5 ug of total RNA. Libraries of TCR beta came from three nested multiplex PCR rounds with slightly modified ARM-PCR. Each of the first two PCR rounds ran approximately 10 cycles with TRBV1-TRBV30 forward and C-beta reverse primers. TCRdb itself ran the multiplex PCR reads through MiXCR, one entry per CDR3 protein. The repertoire holds 310,000 or so distinct CDR3 sequences, with 50% to 60% as singletons. The entry originates in a study of tumor-infiltrating lymphocytes in primary liver carcinoma. Overall study results and limits: Tumor region pairs outstripped tumor-adjacent and tumor-blood pairs in overlap. The samples were not sorted (they were bulk), so CD4+ and CD8+ repertoires were not compared.

This CDR3 contains 13 residues. The V gene lost 0 bases and the J gene lost 9 bases, with 8 bases spanning the gap. Germline lookup yields CDR1 MNHEY and CDR2 SVGAGI. Germline DNA was extracted alongside blood RNA, which was obtained from unsorted whole blood. Before any surgery took place, four milliliters of peripheral blood were collected. Sequencing was done on a sample of peripheral blood. The V gene is TRBV6-5, the J gene TRBJ2-2; D gene unclear. This TCR was sampled from a woman aged 30 to 39 with primary liver carcinoma and hepatitis B virus infection. In nucleotides, the CDR3 is TGTGCCAGCAGTTACTCGTCCGCCTGGGAGCTGTTTTTT. Amino acids: CASSYSSAWELFF.